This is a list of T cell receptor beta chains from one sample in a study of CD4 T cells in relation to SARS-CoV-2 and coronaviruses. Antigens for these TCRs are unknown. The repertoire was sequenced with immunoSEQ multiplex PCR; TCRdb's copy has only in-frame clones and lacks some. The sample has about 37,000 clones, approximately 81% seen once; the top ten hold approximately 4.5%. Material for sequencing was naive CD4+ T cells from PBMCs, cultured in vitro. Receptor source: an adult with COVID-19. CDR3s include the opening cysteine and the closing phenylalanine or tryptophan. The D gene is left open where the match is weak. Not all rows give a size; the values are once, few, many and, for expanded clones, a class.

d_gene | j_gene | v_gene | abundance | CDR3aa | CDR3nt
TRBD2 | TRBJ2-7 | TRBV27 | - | CASRTSRQAYEQYF | TGTGCCAGCCGGACTAGCCGACAGGCCTACGAGCAGTACTTC
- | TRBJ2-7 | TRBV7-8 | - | CASSTQSYEQYF | TGTGCCAGCAGCACCCAGTCCTACGAGCAGTACTTC
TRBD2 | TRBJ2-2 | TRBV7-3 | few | CASSLGGLALAGELFF | TGTGCCAGCAGCCTTGGCGGACTAGCATTGGCCGGGGAGCTGTTTTTT
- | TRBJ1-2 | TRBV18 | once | CASSPPVAPINGYTF | TGTGCCAGCTCACCACCGGTGGCGCCAATAAATGGCTACACCTTC
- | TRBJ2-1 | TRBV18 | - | CASSPQAGGNEQFF | TGTGCCAGCTCACCACAGGCAGGGGGGAATGAGCAGTTCTTC
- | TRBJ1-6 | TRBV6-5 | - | CASSYDWGNSNSPLHF | TGTGCCAGCAGTTACGATTGGGGAAACAGCAATTCACCCCTCCACTTT
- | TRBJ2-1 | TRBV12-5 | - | CASGLVMAEQFF | TGTGCTAGTGGTTTAGTGATGGCTGAGCAGTTCTTC
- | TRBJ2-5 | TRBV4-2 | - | CASSQGARYQETQYF | TGTGCCAGCAGCCAAGGCGCCAGGTACCAAGAGACCCAGTACTTC
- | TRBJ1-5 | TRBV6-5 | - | CASSLDARTPQHF | TGTGCCAGCAGTCTCGACGCAAGGACGCCCCAGCATTTT
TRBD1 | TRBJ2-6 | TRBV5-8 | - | CASSRTGLISGANVLTF | TGTGCCAGCAGCCGGACAGGGCTAATCTCAGGGGCCAACGTCCTGACTTTC
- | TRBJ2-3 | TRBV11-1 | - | CASSLPKQGSTDTQYF | TGTGCCAGCAGCCTTCCTAAGCAGGGAAGCACAGATACGCAGTATTTT
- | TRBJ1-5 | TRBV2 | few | CASSEATVNQPQHF | TGTGCCAGCAGTGAAGCAACTGTCAATCAGCCCCAGCATTTT